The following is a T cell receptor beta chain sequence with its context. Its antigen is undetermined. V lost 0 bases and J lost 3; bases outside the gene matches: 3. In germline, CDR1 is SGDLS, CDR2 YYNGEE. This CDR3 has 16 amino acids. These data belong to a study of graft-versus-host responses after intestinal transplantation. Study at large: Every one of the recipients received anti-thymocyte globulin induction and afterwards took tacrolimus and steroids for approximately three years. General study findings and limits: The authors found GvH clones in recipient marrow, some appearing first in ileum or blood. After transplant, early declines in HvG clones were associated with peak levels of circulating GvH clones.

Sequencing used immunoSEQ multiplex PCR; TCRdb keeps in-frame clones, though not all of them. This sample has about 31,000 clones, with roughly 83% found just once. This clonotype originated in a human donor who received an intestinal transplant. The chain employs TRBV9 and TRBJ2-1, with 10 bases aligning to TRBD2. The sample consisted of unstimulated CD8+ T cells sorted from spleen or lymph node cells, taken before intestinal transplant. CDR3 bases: TGTGCCAGCAGCGTAGAGGTAGCGGGAGGCTACAATGAGCAGTTCTTC. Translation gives CASSVEVAGGYNEQFF.